What follows are 29 T cell receptor beta chains derived from one specimen sequenced in a study of blood T cell repertoires in COVID-19. Using immunoSEQ multiplex PCR, the repertoire was profiled, and TCRdb retains in-frame clones only, with some absent. This sample carries a few hundred thousand clones, 89% of them seen once, and the ten largest clones take roughly 2.1%. The sequenced material came from peripheral blood. These receptors originate from a man aged 45-65 years with acute or convalescent COVID-19.

The chain combines TRBV5-1 with TRBJ2-5; 8 nucleotides line up with TRBD1. V lost 4 bases and J lost 5; bases outside the gene matches: 4. CDR3 length equals 13 residues. Germline values: CDR1 SGHRS, CDR2 YFSETQ. CDR3 sequence reads: CASSPDRAETQYF. As DNA, the CDR3 is TGCGCCAGCAGCCCGGACAGGGCGGAGACCCAGTACTTC.

The chain has TRBV3-1 (or the pseudogene TRBV3-2) and TRBJ1-1, with no clear D. Trimming removed 2 bases at V and 1 base at J, with 8 bases between. Germline lookup yields CDR1 LGHDT and CDR2 YNNKEL (reference sequence). This CDR3 is 14 amino acids long. CDR3 coding DNA: TGTGCCAGCAGCCAACTTGGAGGGAACACTGAAGCTTTCTTT. Protein: CASSQLGGNTEAFF.

The rearrangement uses TRBV12-3 or TRBV12-4 and TRBJ2-5; 9 nucleotides agree with TRBD2. V shed 7 bases and J 8 bases; nucleotides not matched to a gene: 8. The CDR3 has 13 amino acids. The CDR3, as DNA: TGTGCCAGCACCCCCAGCGGGGGGAGAACCCAGTACTTC. This gives the protein CASTPSGGRTQYF.

The CDR3 nucleotides are TGTGCCAGTAGTCCCATGGAGGCTCCGTTCTATAGAGGCTACACCTTC. Amino acid sequence: CASSPMEAPFYRGYTF. This rearrangement joins TRBV19 to TRBJ1-2; no reliable D call. The CDR3 has 16 amino acids. V was pared by 5 bases and J by 8 bases, with 24 bases between. Germline V gene lookup returns CDR1 LNHDA and CDR2 SQIVND (reference sequence).

This sequence joins TRBV6-2 or TRBV6-3 and TRBJ1-5; D gene uncertain. V lost 5 bases and J 5 bases, leaving 10 bases between the germline ends. In germline, CDR1 is MNHEY, CDR2 SVGEGT. CDR3 length: 13 amino acids. The CDR3 bases are TGTGCCAGCAGTACTTACAGCCATCAGCCCCAGCATTTT. Protein sequence: CASSTYSHQPQHF.

The gene calls are TRBV7-3 and TRBJ1-1; tentative D call: TRBD1 (6 bases). This CDR3 is 14 amino acids long. The V gene's germline CDR1 is SGHTA and CDR2 FQGTGA. V shed 0 bases and J shed 1 base, with 6 bases lying between them. The CDR3 DNA is TGTGCCAGCAGCTTAACGGACAGGAACACTGAAGCTTTCTTT. Translated: CASSLTDRNTEAFF.

The V and J genes are TRBV6-5 and TRBJ1-1, with D unclear. V lost 8 bases, J lost 4 bases, and 14 bases lay in between. This CDR3 has 13 amino acids. Germline lookup yields CDR1 MNHEY and CDR2 SVGAGI. The CDR3 is CASEGAEGTEAFF. The CDR3 bases are TGTGCCAGCGAAGGCGCGGAGGGCACTGAAGCTTTCTTT.

The chain couples TRBV9 to TRBJ2-2, with TRBD2 identical over 8 bases. Germline V gene sequence: CDR1 SGDLS, CDR2 YYNGEE. The CDR3 spans 16 residues. The V and J ends lost 3 bases and 4 bases, in that order; junction bases with no gene match: 8. This CDR3 reads CASSARGGPSTGELFF. The CDR3 DNA is TGTGCCAGCAGCGCCCGCGGGGGGCCAAGCACCGGGGAGCTGTTTTTT.

This chain links TRBV11-3 with TRBJ2-4, with 7 nucleotides matching TRBD1. The trim removed 4 bases at V and 8 bases at J, leaving 8 bases unmatched. CDR1 is SGHNT, CDR2 YENEEA, per germline. The CDR3 covers 14 residues. This CDR3 is CASSSDRVWDIQYF. The CDR3 DNA sequence: TGTGCCAGCAGCTCAGACAGGGTTTGGGACATTCAGTACTTC. Full variable domain (remainder filled in from reference TRBV11-3 and TRBJ2-4): EAGVVQSPRYKIIEKKQPVAFWCNPISGHNTLYWYLQNLGQGPELLIRYENEEAVDDSQLPKDRFSAERLKGVDSTLKIQPAELGDSAVYLCASSSDRVWDIQYFGAGTRLSVL.

The chain combines TRBV9 with TRBJ2-3; D may be TRBD1 (6 bases). Germline loops: CDR1 SGDLS, CDR2 YYNGEE. V lost 4 bases to trimming and J lost 0 bases, with 9 bases between them. The CDR3 consists of 14 residues. CDR3 region: CASSRTASTDTQYF. In nucleotides, the CDR3 is TGTGCCAGCAGCAGGACAGCTAGCACAGATACGCAGTATTTT.

The chain carries TRBV19 and TRBJ2-5; the match to TRBD1 covers 7 bases. Unmatched junction bases numbered 4, after V lost 6 bases and J lost 3 bases. CDR3 length: 13 amino acids. Germline V gene data show CDR1 as LNHDA and CDR2 as SQIVND (reference sequence). The CDR3 DNA reads as TGTGCCAGTAGCCTCGACAGGGAAGAGACCCAGTACTTC. Encoded protein: CASSLDREETQYF.

The CDR3 is CASLPAGGRTDTQYF. CDR3 coding DNA: TGCGCCAGCTTGCCAGCGGGGGGGCGCACAGATACGCAGTATTTT. This sequence joins TRBV5-1 and TRBJ2-3, with 10 bases aligning to TRBD2. CDR1 is SGHRS and CDR2 is YFSETQ in the germline V gene. The CDR3 is made up of 15 amino acids. The V gene end was trimmed by 7 bases and the J gene end by 1 base; junction bases not matched to a gene: 6.

The gene calls are TRBV6-5 and TRBJ1-2; TRBD1 might be the D (5 bases). Per the germline V gene, CDR1 is MNHEY and CDR2 is SVGAGI. CDR3 length equals 12 residues. Between the trimmed V and J ends, which lost 7 bases and 8 bases, there was a span of 14 bases. The DNA for the CDR3 is TGTGCCAGCACCCAGAACAGGATGGGCTACACCTTC. Its protein is CASTQNRMGYTF.

V usage is TRBV21-1 and J usage is TRBJ2-5; no DNA check was done on the table's D call, TRBD1. TRBV21-1 constitutes a pseudogene. This CDR3 is built from 15 residues. CDR3 region: CASSKDDITEETQYF. Here the CDR3 DNA reads TGTGCCAGCAGCAAAGATGACATAACAGAAGAGACCCAGTACTTC.

The genes are TRBV9 and TRBJ1-2; D possibly corresponds to TRBD1 (6 bases). The CDR3 is 14 residues long. V lost 0 bases to trimming and J lost 7 bases, with 13 bases between them. Germline V gene lookup returns CDR1 SGDLS and CDR2 YYNGEE. CDR3 DNA: TGTGCCAGCAGCGTAGGTACAGGGCAGGGTGGCTACACCTTC. Protein sequence: CASSVGTGQGGYTF.

For the CDR3, the DNA is TGTGCCAGCAGCTCACGGACTAGCGGGGAGCTGTTTTTT. Its translation is CASSSRTSGELFF. This chain joins TRBV11-3 and TRBJ2-2; 7 bases align to TRBD2. J lost 7 bases, V lost 4 bases, and 3 bases had no gene match. The germline gives CDR1 SGHNT, CDR2 YENEEA. This CDR3 is 13 amino acids long.

The J gene is TRBJ1-4, the V gene TRBV5-1; the D is unclear. The germline V gene encodes CDR1 SGHRS and CDR2 YFSETQ. The CDR3 is 14 residues long. V was clipped by 6 bases and J by 5 bases, with 14 bases between them. This chain's CDR3 is CASKERLGNEKLFF. The CDR3 DNA follows: TGCGCCAGCAAGGAGCGCCTAGGAAATGAAAAACTGTTTTTT.

The CDR3 protein is CASSRVLDRAYEQYF. The CDR3 coding sequence is TGTGCCAGTAGTAGAGTTTTGGACAGGGCCTACGAGCAGTACTTC. This chain joins TRBV19 and TRBJ2-7, with 8 bases aligning to TRBD1. The CDR3 covers 15 residues. Trimming cost V 4 bases and J 2 bases; bases outside gene matches: 7. Germline V CDR1 and CDR2: LNHDA, SQIVND (reference sequence). Together with reference TRBV19 and TRBJ2-7, the CDR3 gives the full variable domain: DGGITQSPKYLFRKEGQNVTLSCEQNLNHDAMYWYRQDPGQGLRLIYYSQIVNDFQKGDIAEGYSVSREKKESFPLTVTSAQKNPTAFYLCASSRVLDRAYEQYFGPGTRLTVT.

This chain links TRBV6-1 with TRBJ1-1; D is unresolved. This CDR3 region has 16 residues. V was shortened by 0 bases and J by 7 bases, with 18 bases between the two germline ends. Germline V gives CDR1 MNHNS, CDR2 SASEGT. The CDR3 spells CASSEALAVRAVEAFF. As DNA, the CDR3 is TGTGCCAGCAGTGAAGCGCTGGCAGTCCGAGCGGTTGAAGCTTTCTTT.

The genes are TRBV5-6 and TRBJ1-6; TRBD1 is a possible D gene (5 bases). V shed 0 bases and J shed 7 bases, with 8 bases lying between them. Looked up from germline, CDR1 is SGHDT and CDR2 is YYEEEE. This CDR3 has 14 amino acids. The CDR3, as DNA: TGTGCCAGCAGCTTGGATCAGGGAAATTCACCCCTCCACTTT. This sequence encodes CASSLDQGNSPLHF.

The CDR3 region has the DNA TGTGCCAGCAGGTTACAGGGGAGCGGGGAGCTGTTTTTT. Translating gives CASRLQGSGELFF. This rearrangement joins TRBV12-3 or TRBV12-4 to TRBJ2-2; 7 bases map to TRBD1. The CDR3 sequence is 13 residues long. The V gene end was trimmed by 6 bases and the J gene end by 7 bases; junction bases not matched to a gene: 5.

This clone was seen once. The chain couples TRBV11-3 to TRBJ2-2, with D perhaps TRBD1 (6 bases). The CDR3 consists of 14 residues. Germline CDR1 SGHNT, CDR2 YENEEA. Trimming cost V 6 bases and J 4 bases, with 12 bases left between them. The CDR3 nucleotides are TGTGCCAGCAGTCTTCAGGGGTCCACCGGGGAGCTGTTTTTT. Protein sequence: CASSLQGSTGELFF.

The chain joins TRBV11-2 to TRBJ2-1; 10 bases match TRBD2. CDR1 is SGHAT, CDR2 FQNNGV, per germline. The CDR3 totals 15 residues. J was trimmed by 15 bases and V by 5 bases; bases with no gene match: 16. DNA for the CDR3: TGTGCCAGCAGCGGTAGCGGGGGGCTCCCCCTAGCAGGGTTCTTC. Amino acid sequence: CASSGSGGLPLAGFF.

The rearrangement uses TRBV9 and TRBJ1-2, with D perhaps TRBD1 (6 bases). Germline CDR1 is SGDLS and CDR2 is YYNGEE. CDR3 length: 16 residues. V shed 4 bases and J shed 4 bases, with 20 bases lying between them. The CDR3 spells CASSLTTGGLPYGYTF. CDR3 DNA: TGTGCCAGCAGCCTTACTACGGGGGGCCTCCCCTATGGCTACACCTTC.

This chain connects TRBV6-2 or TRBV6-3 to TRBJ2-5; D is possibly TRBD1 (6 bases). The germline V and J ends were trimmed by 0 bases and 1 base, with 12 bases remaining between them. The V gene's germline CDR1 is MNHEY and CDR2 SVGEGT. The CDR3 has 16 residues. The CDR3, as DNA: TGTGCCAGCAGTTACTCGGTGAGGGACATCCAAGAGACCCAGTACTTC. Its translation is CASSYSVRDIQETQYF.

This chain joins TRBV27 and TRBJ1-1; 8 bases line up with TRBD1. In germline, CDR1 is MNHEY, CDR2 SMNVEV (reference sequence). This CDR3 contains 14 residues. V dropped 3 bases and J dropped 7; count of bases not matched to a gene: 7. The CDR3 bases are TGTGCCAGCAGTTTTCTTGACAGGGGCAATGAAGCTTTCTTT. Translation: CASSFLDRGNEAFF.

The V call is TRBV7-6, the J call TRBJ1-1; D unclear. This CDR3 contains 14 residues. In germline, CDR1 is SGHVS, CDR2 FNYEAQ. V was trimmed by 5 bases and J by 1 base, leaving 11 bases between them. The CDR3 DNA follows: TGTGCCAGCAGCCCGCGGGGTACGAACACTGAAGCTTTCTTT. It translates to CASSPRGTNTEAFF.

The chain couples TRBV10-3 to TRBJ2-2; the match to TRBD1 covers 8 bases. Unmatched junction bases numbered 3, after V lost 0 bases and J lost 0 bases. The germline V gene encodes CDR1 ENHRY and CDR2 SYGVKD. This CDR3 has 17 amino acids. DNA of the CDR3: TGTGCCATCAGTGAGTCCATGACAGGGGCGAACACCGGGGAGCTGTTTTTT. Translating gives CAISESMTGANTGELFF.

This clone was observed a handful of times. The V and J genes are TRBV19 and TRBJ1-3; TRBD1 matches at 7 bases. Per the germline V gene, CDR1 is LNHDA and CDR2 is SQIVND (reference sequence). Unmatched junction bases numbered 7, after V lost 8 bases and J lost 0 bases. The CDR3 is 15 residues long. The DNA of the CDR3 is TGTGCCAGTGGGACCGGGACAGACTCTGGAAACACCATATATTTT. It specifies CASGTGTDSGNTIYF.